This T cell receptor beta chain was recorded in a study of breast tumors, draining lymph nodes, adjacent tissues. Study conclusions and caveats: Luminal-like breast cancer showed significantly greater tumor-nontumor repertoire similarity than basal-like breast cancer did. That most tumor T cells come from lymph nodes remained unproven.

This clonotype was picked up a small number of times. Its antigen is unknown. The lymph nodes were axillary draining lymph nodes from breast cancer patients. TCRdb re-called the multiplex PCR reads with MiXCR, one entry per CDR3 protein. The repertoire holds around 250,000 distinct CDR3 sequences, with 30% to 35% as singletons. Sequencing was done on a sample of axillary lymph node tissue. The receptor was derived from a female donor with breast cancer. Some clones in this sample may be carry-over from other donors' samples.

The CDR3 here is CASSSPPGLAFRVGTDTQYF. CDR3 DNA: TGTGCCAGCAGCTCCCCTCCGGGACTAGCCTTTAGGGTGGGCACAGATACGCAGTATTTT. The gene calls are TRBV11-3 and TRBJ2-3; TRBD2 agrees at 9 bases. V shed 4 bases and J 1 base; nucleotides not matched to a gene: 18. This CDR3 has 20 residues. CDR1 is SGHNT, CDR2 YENEEA, per germline.